This T cell receptor (beta chain) came from a study of technical replicates of blood from several donors. This CDR3 has 15 residues. V lost 1 base, J lost 4 bases, and 1 base stayed unmatched. CDR1 SEHNR and CDR2 FQNEAQ come from the germline V gene (reference sequence). This table comes from immunoSEQ multiplex PCR, and its TCRdb copy is limited to in-frame clones, with some not included. The sample consists of 80,000 to 85,000 clones, around nine tenths of them appearing once. The receptor's source is a human donor in good health. V and J are TRBV7-9 and TRBJ2-1, with TRBD2 identical over 10 bases. Sequencing was done on a sample of T cells isolated from PBMCs. CDR3 in amino acids: CASSLELAGYNEQFF. The CDR3 nucleotides are TGTGCCAGCAGCTTAGAACTAGCGGGGTACAATGAGCAGTTCTTC.